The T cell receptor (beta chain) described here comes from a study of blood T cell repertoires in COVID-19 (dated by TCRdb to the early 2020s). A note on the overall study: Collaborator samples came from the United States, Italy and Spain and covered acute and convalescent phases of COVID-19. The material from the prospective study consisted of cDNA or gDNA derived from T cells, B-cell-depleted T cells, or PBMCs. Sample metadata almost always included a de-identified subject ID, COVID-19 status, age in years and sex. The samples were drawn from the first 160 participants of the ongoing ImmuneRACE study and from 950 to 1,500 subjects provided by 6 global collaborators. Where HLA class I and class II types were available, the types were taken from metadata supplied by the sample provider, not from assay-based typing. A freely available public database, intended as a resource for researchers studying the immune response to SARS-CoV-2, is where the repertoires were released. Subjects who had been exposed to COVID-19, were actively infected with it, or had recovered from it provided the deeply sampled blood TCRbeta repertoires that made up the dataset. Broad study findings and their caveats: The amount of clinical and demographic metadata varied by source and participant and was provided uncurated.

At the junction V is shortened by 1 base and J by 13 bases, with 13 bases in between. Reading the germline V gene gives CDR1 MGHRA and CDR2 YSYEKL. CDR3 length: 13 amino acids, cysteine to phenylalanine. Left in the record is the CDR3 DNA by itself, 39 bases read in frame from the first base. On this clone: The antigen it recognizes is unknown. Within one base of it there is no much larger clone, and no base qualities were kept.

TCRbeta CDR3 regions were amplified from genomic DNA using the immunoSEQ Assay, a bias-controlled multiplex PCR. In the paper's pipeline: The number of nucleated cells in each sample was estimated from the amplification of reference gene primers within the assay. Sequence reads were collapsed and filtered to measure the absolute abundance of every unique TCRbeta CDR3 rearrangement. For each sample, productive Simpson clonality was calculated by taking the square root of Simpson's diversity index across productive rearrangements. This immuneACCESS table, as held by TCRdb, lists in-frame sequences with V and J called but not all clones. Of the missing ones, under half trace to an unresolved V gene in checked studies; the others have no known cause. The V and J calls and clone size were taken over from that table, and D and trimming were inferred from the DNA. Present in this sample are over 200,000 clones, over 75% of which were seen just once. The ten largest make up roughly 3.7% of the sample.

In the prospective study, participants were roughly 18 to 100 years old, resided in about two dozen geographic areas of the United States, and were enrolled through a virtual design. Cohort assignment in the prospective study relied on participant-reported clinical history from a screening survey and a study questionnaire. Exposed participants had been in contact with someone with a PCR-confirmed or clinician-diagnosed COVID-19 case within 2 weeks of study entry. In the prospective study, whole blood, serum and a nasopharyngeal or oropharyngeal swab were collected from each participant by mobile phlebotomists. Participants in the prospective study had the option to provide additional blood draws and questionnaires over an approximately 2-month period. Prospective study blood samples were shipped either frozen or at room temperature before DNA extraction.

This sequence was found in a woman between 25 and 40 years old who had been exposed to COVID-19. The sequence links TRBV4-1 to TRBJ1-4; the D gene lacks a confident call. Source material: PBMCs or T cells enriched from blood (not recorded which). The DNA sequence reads TGCGCCAGCAGCCAAGCCATTAACAGCGGACTGTTTTTT. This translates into CASSQAINSGLFF.